What follows describes a single T cell receptor (beta chain). Antigen: not known. Trimming cost V 1 base and J 11 bases, with 11 bases left between them. The CDR3 runs to 12 residues. CDR1 is MGHDK, CDR2 SYGVNS, per germline. This entry belongs to a study of shared clonotypes between healthy human individuals. Libraries were prepared by immunoSEQ multiplex PCR; TCRdb keeps only in-frame clonotypes and omits some of them. The table records 2 million to 2.5 million clones, around 95% of them present only once. Regarding the study as a whole: Memory subsets generally showed smaller estimated richness than naive subsets did.

This TCR was sampled from a young man in good health. Sequencing was done on a sample of naive CD4+ T cells sorted from blood. The subset here: CD45RA+ positively selected. V and J are TRBV25-1 and TRBJ1-1; weak D call: TRBD1 (6 bases). The CDR3, as DNA: TGTGCCAGCAGTGAATTGGGACACTATGCTTTCTTT. Amino acids: CASSELGHYAFF.